A single sample gave rise to the 9 T cell receptor beta chains below, sequenced in a study of metastatic and nonmetastatic thyroid tumors. Ahead of thyroid surgery, no patient had received treatment of any kind. MiXCR was used by TCRdb to re-call the PCR reads. This sample has some 22,000 clones, with 20% to 30% found just once. What was sequenced was tumor tissue. Source of these receptors: a male donor with papillary thyroid cancer or a benign thyroid nodule (not recorded which). Some clones in this sample may be carry-over from other donors' samples.

This clone was seen ten or more times. The J gene is TRBJ2-1, the V gene TRBV2; 8 bases map to TRBD1. The CDR3 is 15 amino acids. The junction had 3 bases not matched to a gene; V was cut back by 5 bases and J by 0 bases. The germline gives CDR1 SNHLY, CDR2 FYNNEI. DNA of the CDR3: TGTGCCAGCAGTCAGGGGGCTTCCTCCTACAATGAGCAGTTCTTC. Amino acids: CASSQGASSYNEQFF.

With regard to this clone: The junction does not match germline at one end; this may be a read error. The chain recombines TRBV11-1 with TRBJ2-1; D is uncertain. The CDR3 runs 16 residues. The germline CDR1 and CDR2 sequences are SGHAT and FQDESV (reference sequence). The CDR3 DNA follows: TGTGTCAGCATCTTAACCCCTAGTCCGCCCTACAATGAGCAGTTCTTC. As protein: CVSILTPSPPYNEQFF.

This clone occurred many times. V is TRBV19 and J is TRBJ1-2, with 8 positions matching TRBD1. The CDR3 has 13 amino acids. Germline V gene sequence: CDR1 LNHDA, CDR2 SQIVND (reference sequence). The ends lost 6 bases at V and 5 bases at J; junction bases unmatched: 5. The CDR3 region has the DNA TGTGCCAGTAGCACCGGACAGGGTTATGGCTACACCTTC. Its translation is CASSTGQGYGYTF. The whole variable domain, remainder taken from reference TRBV19 and TRBJ1-2, is DGGITQSPKYLFRKEGQNVTLSCEQNLNHDAMYWYRQDPGQGLRLIYYSQIVNDFQKGDIAEGYSVSREKKESFPLTVTSAQKNPTAFYLCASSTGQGYGYTFGSGTRLTVV.

This clone was found many times. The chain uses TRBV20-1 and TRBJ1-1; D remains ambiguous. V was clipped by 6 bases and J by 7 bases, with 18 bases between them. Germline assignment: CDR1 DFQATT and CDR2 SNEGSKA (reference sequence). The CDR3 sequence is 13 residues long. For the CDR3, the DNA is TGCAGTGCCCTAATCCCTCCCCGGGGTGAAGCTTTCTTT. Translated: CSALIPPRGEAFF.

Many counts were recorded for this clone. The chain employs TRBV7-2 and TRBJ2-1; the match to TRBD2 covers 7 bases. This CDR3 has 14 residues. Germline V gene lookup returns CDR1 SGHTA and CDR2 FQGNSA. The trim removed 2 bases at V and 5 bases at J, leaving 3 bases unmatched. This CDR3 is CASSLQGGDNEQFF. The CDR3 region has the DNA TGTGCCAGCAGCTTACAGGGAGGGGACAATGAGCAGTTCTTC.

By share of the sample, this clone is medium-sized (0.01 to 0.1%). The chain joins TRBV27 to TRBJ2-2, with TRBD2 identical over 9 bases. Germline V CDR1 and CDR2: MNHEY, SMNVEV (reference sequence). V lost 3 bases to trimming and J lost 5 bases; unmatched junction nucleotides: 4. This CDR3 has 15 amino acids. Written as DNA, the CDR3 is TGTGCCAGCAGTTTTAAGACTAGCGGAACCGGGGAGCTGTTTTTT. Amino acid sequence: CASSFKTSGTGELFF.

V usage is TRBV5-1 and J usage is TRBJ2-7; D may be TRBD2 (6 bases). The germline V gene has CDR1 SGHRS and CDR2 YFSETQ. The CDR3 spans 15 residues. The V end lost 3 bases, the J end lost 5 bases, and 18 bases lay between the germline ends. The CDR3 loop reads CASSSTRGRNNEQYF. CDR3 bases: TGCGCCAGCAGCTCTACTAGAGGGAGGAACAACGAGCAGTACTTC.

This clone was counted at least ten times. The rearrangement uses TRBV19 and TRBJ2-1, with TRBD2 as a possible D gene (5 bases). CDR1 LNHDA and CDR2 SQIVND come from the germline V gene (reference sequence). V lost 0 bases and J lost 7, with 13 bases in between. The CDR3 sequence is 15 residues long. This chain's CDR3 is CASSIDVDGGNEQFF. The CDR3 DNA is TGTGCCAGTAGTATAGATGTAGACGGAGGAAATGAGCAGTTCTTC.

Only a few counts were recorded for this clone. As the CDR3 is not closed by the conserved phenylalanine or tryptophan, this likely results from a read error. The CDR3 reads CASGPTVTSGYNEQFV. Written as DNA, the CDR3 is TGCGCCAGCGGCCCAACCGTGACTAGCGGGTACAATGAGCAGTTCGTC. The chain uses TRBV5-1 and TRBJ2-1; 10 bases agree with TRBD2. The CDR3 contains 16 residues. CDR1 and CDR2 (germline): SGHRS, YFSETQ. J lost 4 bases, V lost 7 bases, and 11 bases had no gene match.